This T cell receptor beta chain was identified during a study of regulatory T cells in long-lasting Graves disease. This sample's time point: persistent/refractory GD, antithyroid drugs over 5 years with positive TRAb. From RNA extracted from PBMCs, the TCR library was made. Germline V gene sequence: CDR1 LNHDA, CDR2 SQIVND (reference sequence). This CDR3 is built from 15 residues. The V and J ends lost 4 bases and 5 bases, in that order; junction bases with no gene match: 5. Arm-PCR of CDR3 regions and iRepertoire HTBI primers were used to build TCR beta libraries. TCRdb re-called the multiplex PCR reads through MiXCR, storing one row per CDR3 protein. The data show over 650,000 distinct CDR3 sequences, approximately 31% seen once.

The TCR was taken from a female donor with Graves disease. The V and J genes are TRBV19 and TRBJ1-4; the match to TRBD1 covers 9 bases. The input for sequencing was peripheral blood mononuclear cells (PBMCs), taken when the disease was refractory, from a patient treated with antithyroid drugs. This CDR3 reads CASSTTGTGNEKLFF. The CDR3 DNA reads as TGTGCCAGTAGTACCACCGGGACAGGGAATGAAAAACTGTTTTTT.